This T cell receptor (beta chain) is from a study of OX40 agonist ivuxolimab in advanced cancers. In the study overall: Dosing consisted of intravenous ivuxolimab at 0.01 to 10 mg/kg every 2 weeks.

CDR3 length equals 13 residues. The V and J ends lost 9 bases and 3 bases respectively, with 11 bases between them. Germline values: CDR1 SEHNR, CDR2 FQNEAQ (reference sequence). Repertoires were generated with immunoSEQ multiplex PCR, while TCRdb's copy carries only in-frame clones and drops some. Seen here are over 70,000 clones, 93% observed once, and the top ten hold roughly an eighth. Findings of the study overall: Expanded clones belonging to CD8+ T cells outnumbered, on average, those of CD4+.

Remarks on this clone: Its antigen is unidentified.

Here the sequenced sample was CD4+ or CD8+ T cells sorted from blood, taken in a trial of the OX40 agonist ivuxolimab. The source is an adult with an advanced solid tumor such as melanoma, head and neck, liver or kidney cancer. The chain uses TRBV7-9 and TRBJ1-4; D unclear. The CDR3 region has the DNA TGTGCCAGTCGTTGGGAAGCTAATGAAAAACTGTTTTTT. This gives the protein CASRWEANEKLFF.